These 29 T cell receptor beta chains were sequenced from one sample in a study of patients and donors after allogeneic stem cell transplantation. Each CDR3 protein gets one entry after TCRdb re-called the RT-PCR reads with MiXCR. The data show under 170,000 distinct CDR3 sequences, approximately 35% seen once. The sequenced material came from blood, either unsorted or a sorted T cell fraction (not recorded which). These receptors all come from a human donor who was either an allogeneic HSCT recipient or a stem cell or donor lymphocyte infusion donor (not recorded which). It is not recorded whose cells these are; they may come from a transplant donor.

This chain links TRBV12-3 or TRBV12-4 with TRBJ1-5; tentative D call: TRBD1 (6 bases). Trimming took 3 bases from V and 5 from J, leaving 14 bases between them. The CDR3 extends over 15 amino acids. The CDR3 sequence is CASSLYGGAYQPQHF. In DNA, the CDR3 is TGTGCCAGCAGTTTGTACGGGGGGGCTTATCAGCCCCAGCATTTT.

CDR3 residues: CASSPTGQGKNLLHF. CDR3 bases: TGCGCCAGCAGCCCTACAGGACAGGGAAAGAATCTCCTCCACTTT. The rearrangement joins TRBV5-1 to TRBJ1-6, with TRBD1 matching over 8 bases. Trimming cost V 4 bases and J 15 bases; bases outside gene matches: 15. This CDR3 spans 15 amino acids. The germline CDR1 and CDR2 sequences are SGHRS and YFSETQ.

The CDR3: CASSKIYRNYEQYF. The CDR3 DNA is TGTGCCAGCAGTAAAATCTACAGGAACTACGAGCAGTACTTC. The V and J genes are TRBV12-3 or TRBV12-4 and TRBJ2-7; a possible D gene is TRBD1 (5 bases). The CDR3 length is 14 residues. The V gene lost 5 bases and the J gene lost 3 bases, with 14 bases spanning the gap.

This chain links TRBV5-1 with TRBJ1-1; D not certain. Germline CDR1 reads SGHRS; CDR2 reads YFSETQ. The ends were cut back, 0 bases at V and 11 bases at J, with 11 bases in the middle. This CDR3 is 12 amino acids long. CDR3 coding DNA: TGCGCCAGCAGCTTGGCTTCAGGAGAGGCTTTCTTT. It yields the protein CASSLASGEAFF.

This clonotype was detected a few times. V is TRBV10-3 and J is TRBJ1-2, with D unresolved. The CDR3 runs to 12 residues. CDR1 is ENHRY, CDR2 SYGVKD, per germline. Trimming left V 6 bases short and J 4 bases short, with 9 bases between. The CDR3, as DNA: TGTGCCATCAGCGGCCACAGCTATGGCTACACCTTC. Translated: CAISGHSYGYTF.

The chain employs TRBV25-1 and TRBJ2-7; 8 nucleotides match TRBD1. With 3 bases clipped from V and 3 bases from J, the junction kept 7 bases outside the gene matches. Germline V gene lookup returns CDR1 MGHDK and CDR2 SYGVNS. The CDR3 runs to 15 residues. The CDR3 DNA sequence: TGTGCCAGCAGTGACCCTGACAGGGGTATCTACGAGCAGTACTTC. Its protein is CASSDPDRGIYEQYF.

This rearrangement joins TRBV6-9 to TRBJ1-5, with 8 nucleotides matching TRBD1. Trimming cost V 5 bases and J 2 bases; bases outside gene matches: 17. CDR3 length equals 19 residues. Germline V gene sequence: CDR1 MNHGY, CDR2 SVAAGI. This CDR3 reads CASSPSFGQGEKGNQPQHF. The CDR3 nucleotides read TGTGCCAGCAGTCCTTCCTTCGGACAGGGAGAAAAAGGCAATCAGCCCCAGCATTTT.

The V gene is TRBV19, the J gene TRBJ1-1; D gene unclear. The CDR3 contains 14 residues. CDR1 and CDR2 from the germline V gene are LNHDA and SQIVND (reference sequence). V lost 3 bases and J 0 bases, leaving 8 bases between the germline ends. The CDR3: CASSIGHMNTEAFF. As DNA, the CDR3 is TGTGCCAGTAGTATCGGCCACATGAACACTGAAGCTTTCTTT. Combining the CDR3 with reference TRBV19 and TRBJ1-1 gives the whole variable domain DGGITQSPKYLFRKEGQNVTLSCEQNLNHDAMYWYRQDPGQGLRLIYYSQIVNDFQKGDIAEGYSVSREKKESFPLTVTSAQKNPTAFYLCASSIGHMNTEAFFGQGTRLTVV.

This chain joins TRBV29-1 and TRBJ1-2, with a possible D match to TRBD1 (5 bases). CDR3 length: 12 residues. Per the germline V gene, CDR1 is SQVTM and CDR2 is ANQGSEA. Trimming pared 7 bases from V and 6 bases from J, leaving 15 bases between. Here the CDR3 DNA reads TGCAGCGCTCCGGGGGGAGGGAATGGCTACACCTTC. Encoded protein: CSAPGGGNGYTF.

This clonotype was counted a few times. V and J are TRBV20-1 and TRBJ1-2; 10 bases agree with TRBD1. The CDR3 has 12 amino acids. Trimming removed 6 bases from V and 7 bases from J; junction bases left unmatched: 5. CDR1 is DFQATT, CDR2 SNEGSKA, per germline (reference sequence). The CDR3, as DNA: TGCAGTGCCCACGACAGGGGGCTTGGCTACACCTTC. Protein product: CSAHDRGLGYTF.

The V gene is TRBV27, the J gene TRBJ1-1; D not resolved. CDR1 and CDR2 from the germline V gene are MNHEY and SMNVEV (reference sequence). CDR3 length: 13 amino acids. V was shortened by 6 bases and J by 0 bases, with 8 bases between the two germline ends. CDR3 loop: CASRPWLNTEAFF. CDR3 coding DNA: TGTGCCAGCAGGCCTTGGTTGAACACTGAAGCTTTCTTT.

The chain has TRBV20-1 and TRBJ1-2; possible D gene TRBD1, 5 bases. Germline V gene sequence: CDR1 DFQATT, CDR2 SNEGSKA (reference sequence). CDR3 length: 15 residues. Trimming removed 2 bases at V and 5 bases at J, with 18 bases between. In DNA form, the CDR3 reads TGCAGTGCTAGAACCCGGGACTCTAGAGGGTATGGCTACACCTTC. It is translated as CSARTRDSRGYGYTF.

The chain combines TRBV6-2 or TRBV6-3 with TRBJ2-1; D possibly corresponds to TRBD2 (7 bases). CDR3 length: 14 amino acids. Germline values: CDR1 MNHEY, CDR2 SVGEGT. V lost 6 bases and J 8 bases, leaving 17 bases between the germline ends. The CDR3 DNA follows: TGTGCCAGCAGGTGGGGGGGCGAGATCGATGAGCAGTTCTTC. Amino acid sequence: CASRWGGEIDEQFF.

The chain uses TRBV13 and TRBJ2-2; D gene ambiguous. CDR3 length: 15 residues. Germline CDR1 and CDR2: PRHDT and FYEKMQ (reference sequence). V was trimmed by 6 bases and J by 3 bases, leaving 14 bases between them. This chain's CDR3 is CASSSLPSDTGELFF. CDR3 coding DNA: TGTGCCAGCAGTTCCCTACCGTCCGACACCGGGGAGCTGTTTTTT. Looking up the rest from reference TRBV13 and TRBJ2-2 gives the full variable domain: AAGVIQSPRHLIKEKRETATLKCYPIPRHDTVYWYQQGPGQDPQFLISFYEKMQSDKGSIPDRFSAQQFSDYHSELNMSSLELGDSALYFCASSSLPSDTGELFFGEGSRLTVL.

This clonotype was seen a few times. The chain links TRBV6-5 to TRBJ1-2; weak D call: TRBD1 (5 bases). The germline gives CDR1 MNHEY, CDR2 SVGAGI. Trimming shortened V by 1 base and J by 8 bases, and 11 bases separated the two germline ends. This CDR3 comprises 13 residues. This CDR3 reads CASSYFQGGGYTF. CDR3 sequence (DNA): TGTGCCAGCAGTTACTTCCAGGGTGGAGGCTACACCTTC.

This clonotype was seen a handful of times. The rearrangement uses TRBV12-3 or TRBV12-4 and TRBJ1-6, with a weak D call TRBD1 (5 bases). Trimming left V 7 bases short and J 7 bases short, with 11 bases between. This CDR3 is built from 13 residues. The CDR3 nucleotides read TGTGCCAGCACCGGGACGGCCAATTCACCCCTCCACTTT. It encodes CASTGTANSPLHF.

V and J are TRBV25-1 and TRBJ1-1; D uncertain. V dropped 3 bases and J dropped 0 bases, with 2 bases sitting between them. The CDR3 has 12 amino acids. Germline V CDR1 and CDR2: MGHDK, SYGVNS. Here the CDR3 DNA reads TGTGCCAGCAGTGACCTGAACACTGAAGCTTTCTTT. Translating gives CASSDLNTEAFF.

This clonotype came up a few times. V usage is TRBV6-6 and J usage is TRBJ1-3; tentatively, D is TRBD1 (6 bases). There are 14 residues in the CDR3. V lost 7 bases, J lost 0 bases, and 10 bases lay in between. Germline V gene lookup returns CDR1 MNHNY and CDR2 SVGAGI (reference sequence). The CDR3 sequence: CASTTGLSGNTIYF. As DNA, the CDR3 is TGTGCCAGCACTACAGGGCTCTCTGGAAACACCATATATTTT.

The CDR3 loop is CASTSRRGSSYNSPLHF. The DNA for the CDR3 is TGTGCCAGCACCTCCCGTCGCGGGAGCTCCTATAATTCACCCCTCCACTTT. The gene calls are TRBV2 and TRBJ1-6; D is ambiguous. The CDR3 covers 17 residues. V lost 7 bases and J 0 bases, leaving 16 bases between the germline ends. CDR1 is SNHLY and CDR2 is FYNNEI in the germline V gene.

V is TRBV12-3 or TRBV12-4 and J is TRBJ2-1, with 9 bases matching TRBD1. The V segment lost 5 bases and the J segment 5 bases; nucleotides outside the gene matches: 13. The CDR3 loop spans 17 amino acids. CDR3 protein: CASSPWGDREKDNEQFF. CDR3 nucleotide sequence: TGTGCCAGCAGTCCCTGGGGGGACAGGGAGAAAGACAATGAGCAGTTCTTC.

This clonotype was seen a few times. CDR3: CASGKGQTQETQYF. The CDR3, as DNA: TGTGCCAGCGGAAAGGGACAGACACAAGAGACCCAGTACTTC. The chain employs TRBV12-3 or TRBV12-4 and TRBJ2-5, with 7 bases lining up with TRBD1. The CDR3 is 14 amino acids. Trimming removed 8 bases from V and 2 bases from J; junction bases left unmatched: 8.

This clonotype was observed many times. The chain carries TRBV28 and TRBJ1-2; D is ambiguous. The CDR3 spans 14 residues. CDR1 MDHEN and CDR2 SYDVKM come from the germline V gene. Between the trimmed V and J ends, which lost 5 bases and 5 bases, there was a span of 15 bases. Here the CDR3 DNA reads TGTGCCAGCAGTACTCTCTCGGGGTCTTATGGCTACACCTTC. Translating gives CASSTLSGSYGYTF.

The chain has TRBV28 and TRBJ1-2; tentative D call: TRBD1 (5 bases). CDR1 is MDHEN, CDR2 SYDVKM, per germline. The CDR3 covers 15 residues. V lost 5 bases and J 0 bases, leaving 13 bases between the germline ends. The CDR3 spells CASSHRQSSNYGYTF. CDR3 DNA: TGTGCCAGCAGTCACAGACAGAGCTCTAACTATGGCTACACCTTC.

This clonotype occurred a few times. Germline is not matched at one junction end, which may reflect a read error. This sequence joins TRBV6-2 or TRBV6-3 and TRBJ1-1; possible D gene TRBD1, 5 bases. CDR3 length equals 16 residues. Germline V gene data show CDR1 as MNHEY and CDR2 as SVGEGT. The chain's CDR3 is CASSLCSGTVKTEAFF. The DNA for the CDR3 is TGTGCCAGCAGTTTGTGCTCTGGGACCGTGAAGACTGAAGCTTTCTTT.

The chain links TRBV27 to TRBJ1-6; D might be TRBD1 (5 bases). V lost 5 bases, J lost 16 bases, and 12 bases lay in between. The CDR3 consists of 11 residues. Germline values: CDR1 MNHEY, CDR2 SMNVEV (reference sequence). The chain's CDR3 is CASSAGNKLHF. The CDR3 DNA reads as TGTGCCAGCAGTGCAGGGAACAAACTCCACTTT.

The chain employs TRBV5-6 and TRBJ1-1; no clear D gene. V lost 4 bases and J lost 7, with 23 bases in between. This CDR3 is 16 amino acids long. Germline V gene data show CDR1 as SGHDT and CDR2 as YYEEEE. The chain's CDR3 is CASSEWDRGPPFEAFF. CDR3 DNA: TGTGCCAGCAGCGAATGGGATAGAGGGCCCCCGTTTGAAGCTTTCTTT.

This clonotype was found a few times. The J gene is TRBJ1-3, the V gene TRBV12-3 or TRBV12-4, with 7 bases lining up with TRBD1. J lost 2 bases, V lost 4 bases, and 2 bases had no gene match. CDR3 length: 14 amino acids. CDR3 loop: CASSWDRTGNTIYF. The CDR3 DNA reads TGTGCCAGCAGTTGGGACAGAACTGGAAACACCATATATTTT.

The count of this clonotype is one. The chain carries TRBV4-3 and TRBJ1-5, with D hard to call. This CDR3 is built from 15 residues. V was pared by 1 base and J by 4 bases, with 11 bases between. Germline V gene sequence: CDR1 LGHNA, CDR2 YSLEER. As DNA, the CDR3 is TGCGCCAGCAGCCAAGGTCCGGAGAGTAATCAGCCCCAGCATTTT. It specifies CASSQGPESNQPQHF.

This chain uses TRBV13 with TRBJ1-3; D is undetermined. CDR1 PRHDT and CDR2 FYEKMQ come from the germline V gene (reference sequence). The CDR3 spans 15 residues. The V end lost 5 bases, the J end lost 0 bases, and 11 bases lay between the germline ends. The CDR3 DNA reads as TGTGCCAGCAGCCCCCCGGACCGCTCTGGAAACACCATATATTTT. It specifies CASSPPDRSGNTIYF.